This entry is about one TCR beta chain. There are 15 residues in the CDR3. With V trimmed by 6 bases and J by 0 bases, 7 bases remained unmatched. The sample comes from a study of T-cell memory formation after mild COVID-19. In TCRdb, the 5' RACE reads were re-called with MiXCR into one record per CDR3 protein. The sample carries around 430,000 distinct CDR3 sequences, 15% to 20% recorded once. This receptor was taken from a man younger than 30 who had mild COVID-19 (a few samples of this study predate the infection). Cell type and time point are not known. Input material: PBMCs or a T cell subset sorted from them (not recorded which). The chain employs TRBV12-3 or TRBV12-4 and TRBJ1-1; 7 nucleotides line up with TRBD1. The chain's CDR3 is CASSREDRLNTEAFF. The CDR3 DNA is TGTGCCAGCAGCCGAGAGGACAGGCTGAACACTGAAGCTTTCTTT.